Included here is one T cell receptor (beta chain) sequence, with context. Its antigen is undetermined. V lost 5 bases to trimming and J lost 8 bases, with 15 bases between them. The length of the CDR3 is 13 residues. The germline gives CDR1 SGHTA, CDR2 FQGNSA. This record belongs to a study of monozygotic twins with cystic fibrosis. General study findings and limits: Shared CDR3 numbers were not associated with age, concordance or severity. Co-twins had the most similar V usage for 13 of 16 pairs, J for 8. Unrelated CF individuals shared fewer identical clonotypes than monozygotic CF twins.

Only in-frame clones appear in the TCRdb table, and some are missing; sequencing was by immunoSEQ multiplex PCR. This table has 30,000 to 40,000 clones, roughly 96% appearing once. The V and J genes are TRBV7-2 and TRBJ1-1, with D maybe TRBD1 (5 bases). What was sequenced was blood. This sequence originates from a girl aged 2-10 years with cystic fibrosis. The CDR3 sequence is CASSPGGGFEAFF. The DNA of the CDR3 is TGTGCCAGCAGCCCTGGGGGGGGGTTCGAAGCTTTCTTT.